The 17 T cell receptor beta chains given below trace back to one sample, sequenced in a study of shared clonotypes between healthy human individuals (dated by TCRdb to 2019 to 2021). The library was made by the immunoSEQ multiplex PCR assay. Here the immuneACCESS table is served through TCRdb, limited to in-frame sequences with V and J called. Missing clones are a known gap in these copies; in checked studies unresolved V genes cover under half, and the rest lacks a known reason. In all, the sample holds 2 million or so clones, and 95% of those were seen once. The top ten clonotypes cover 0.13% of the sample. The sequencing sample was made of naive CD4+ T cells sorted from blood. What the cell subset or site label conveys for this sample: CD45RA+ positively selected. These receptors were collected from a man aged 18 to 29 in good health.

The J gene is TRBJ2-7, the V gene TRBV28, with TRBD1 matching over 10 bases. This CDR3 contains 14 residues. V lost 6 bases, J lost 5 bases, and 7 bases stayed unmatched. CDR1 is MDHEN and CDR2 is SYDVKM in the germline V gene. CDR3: CASSLGQGVHEQYF. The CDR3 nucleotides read TGTGCCAGCAGCCTTGGACAGGGGGTCCACGAGCAGTACTTC.

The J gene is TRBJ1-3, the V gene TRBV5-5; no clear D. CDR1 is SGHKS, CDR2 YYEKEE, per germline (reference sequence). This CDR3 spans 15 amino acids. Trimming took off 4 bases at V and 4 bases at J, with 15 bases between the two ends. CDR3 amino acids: CASSPPGGPGNTIYF. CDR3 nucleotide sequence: TGTGCCAGCAGCCCCCCCGGAGGGCCCGGAAACACCATATATTTT.

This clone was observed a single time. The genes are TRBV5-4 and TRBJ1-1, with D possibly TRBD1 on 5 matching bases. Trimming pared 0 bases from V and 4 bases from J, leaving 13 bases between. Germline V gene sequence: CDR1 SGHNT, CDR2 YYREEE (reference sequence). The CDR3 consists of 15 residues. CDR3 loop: CASSLAAGMGTEAFF. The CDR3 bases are TGTGCCAGCAGCTTGGCGGCAGGGATGGGCACTGAAGCTTTCTTT. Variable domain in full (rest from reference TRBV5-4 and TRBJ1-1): ETGVTQSPTHLIKTRGQQVTLRCSSQSGHNTVSWYQQALGQGPQFIFQYYREEENGRGNFPPRFSGLQFPNYSSELNVNALELDDSALYLCASSLAAGMGTEAFFGQGTRLTVV.

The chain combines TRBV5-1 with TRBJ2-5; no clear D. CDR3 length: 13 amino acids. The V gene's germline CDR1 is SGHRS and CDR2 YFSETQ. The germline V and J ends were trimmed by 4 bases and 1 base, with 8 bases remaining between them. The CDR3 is CASSLRIQETQYF. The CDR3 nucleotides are TGCGCCAGCAGCCTCAGGATCCAAGAGACCCAGTACTTC.

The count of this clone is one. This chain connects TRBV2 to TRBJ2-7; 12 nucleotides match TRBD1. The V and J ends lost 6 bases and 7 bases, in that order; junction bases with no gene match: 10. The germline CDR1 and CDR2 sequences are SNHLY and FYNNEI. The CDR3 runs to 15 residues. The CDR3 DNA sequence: TGTGCCAGCAGGACCGGGACAGGGGGCTCTTGGGAGCAGTACTTC. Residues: CASRTGTGGSWEQYF.

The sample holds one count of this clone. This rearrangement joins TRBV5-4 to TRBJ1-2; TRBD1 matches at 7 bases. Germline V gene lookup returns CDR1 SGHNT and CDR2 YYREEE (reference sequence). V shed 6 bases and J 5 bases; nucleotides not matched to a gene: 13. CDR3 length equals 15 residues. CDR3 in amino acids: CASKVDRAAVYGYTF. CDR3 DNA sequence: TGTGCCAGCAAGGTCGACAGGGCAGCAGTTTATGGCTACACCTTC.

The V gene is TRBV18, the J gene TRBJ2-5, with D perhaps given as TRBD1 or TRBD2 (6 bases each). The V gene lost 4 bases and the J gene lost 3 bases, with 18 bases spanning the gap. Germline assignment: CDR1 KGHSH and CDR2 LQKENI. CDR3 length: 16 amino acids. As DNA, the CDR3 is TGTGCCAGCTCACGGGGGGCAGGACAGTCTAAAGAGACCCAGTACTTC. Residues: CASSRGAGQSKETQYF.

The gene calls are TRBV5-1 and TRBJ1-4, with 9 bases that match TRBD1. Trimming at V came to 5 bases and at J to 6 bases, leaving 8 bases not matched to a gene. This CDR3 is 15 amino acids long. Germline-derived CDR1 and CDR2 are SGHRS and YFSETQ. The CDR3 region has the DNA TGCGCCAGCAGAAACCCCGGACAGGGGTATGAAAAACTGTTTTTT. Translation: CASRNPGQGYEKLFF.

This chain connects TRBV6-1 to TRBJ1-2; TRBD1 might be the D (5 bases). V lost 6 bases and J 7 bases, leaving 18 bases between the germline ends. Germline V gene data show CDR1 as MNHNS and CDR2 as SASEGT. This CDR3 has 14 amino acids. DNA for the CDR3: TGTGCCAGCAGGGGAACCGGGACGCGGGGTGGCTACACCTTC. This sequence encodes CASRGTGTRGGYTF.

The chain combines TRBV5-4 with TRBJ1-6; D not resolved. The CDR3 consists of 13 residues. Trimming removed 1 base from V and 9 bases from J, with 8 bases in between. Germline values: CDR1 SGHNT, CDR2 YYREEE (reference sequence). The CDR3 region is CASSLSRSSPLHF. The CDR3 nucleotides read TGTGCCAGCAGCTTGTCACGAAGTTCACCCCTCCACTTT.

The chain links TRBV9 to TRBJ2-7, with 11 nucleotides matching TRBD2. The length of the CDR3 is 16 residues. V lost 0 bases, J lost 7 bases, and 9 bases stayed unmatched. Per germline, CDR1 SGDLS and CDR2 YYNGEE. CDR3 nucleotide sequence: TGTGCCAGCAGCGTAGGGGTAGCGGGAGGGCCGCGTGAGCAGTACTTC. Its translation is CASSVGVAGGPREQYF.

The CDR3 DNA reads TGTGCCAGCAGTGAAGCCGGACCGTATAATTCACCCCTCCACTTT. Its protein is CASSEAGPYNSPLHF. This chain uses TRBV6-1 with TRBJ1-6; D is unclear. V shed 0 bases and J shed 4 bases, with 7 bases lying between them. The CDR3 spans 15 residues. The germline V gene has CDR1 MNHNS and CDR2 SASEGT.

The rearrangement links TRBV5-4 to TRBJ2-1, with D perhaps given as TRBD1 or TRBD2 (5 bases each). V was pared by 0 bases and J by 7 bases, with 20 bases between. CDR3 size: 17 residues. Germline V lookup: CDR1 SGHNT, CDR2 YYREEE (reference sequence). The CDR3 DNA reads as TGTGCCAGCAGCTTGGGAGGACTTGAGTCAGGGCTGAATGAGCAGTTCTTC. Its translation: CASSLGGLESGLNEQFF.

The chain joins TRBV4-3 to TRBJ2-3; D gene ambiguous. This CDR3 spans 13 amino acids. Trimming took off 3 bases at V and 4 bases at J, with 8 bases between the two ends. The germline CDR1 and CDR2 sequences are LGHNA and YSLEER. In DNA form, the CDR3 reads TGCGCCAGCAGCCACGGTATGGCAGATACGCAGTATTTT. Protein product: CASSHGMADTQYF.

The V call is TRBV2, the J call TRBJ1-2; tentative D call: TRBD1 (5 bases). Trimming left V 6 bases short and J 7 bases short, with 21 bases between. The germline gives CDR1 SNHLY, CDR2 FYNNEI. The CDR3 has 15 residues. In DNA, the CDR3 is TGTGCCAGCAGCTACCAGGGTCTGGTGGGGGGTGGCTACACCTTC. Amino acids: CASSYQGLVGGGYTF.

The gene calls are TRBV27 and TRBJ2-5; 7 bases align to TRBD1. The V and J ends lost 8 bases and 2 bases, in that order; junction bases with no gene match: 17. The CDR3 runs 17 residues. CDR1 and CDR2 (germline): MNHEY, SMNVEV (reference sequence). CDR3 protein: CASQRDSLDKGQETQYF. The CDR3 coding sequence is TGTGCCAGCCAAAGGGACAGCCTTGACAAGGGACAAGAGACCCAGTACTTC.

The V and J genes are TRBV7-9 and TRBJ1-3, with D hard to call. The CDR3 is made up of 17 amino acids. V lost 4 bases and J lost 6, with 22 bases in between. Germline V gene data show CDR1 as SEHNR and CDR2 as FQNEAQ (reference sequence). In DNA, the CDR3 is TGTGCCAGCAGCTACTCCACCGGGAATATAGGCCCAAACACCATATATTTT. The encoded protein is CASSYSTGNIGPNTIYF.